The rows below give T cell receptor beta chains drawn from one sample of a study of blood T cell repertoires in COVID-19. Data came from immunoSEQ multiplex PCR; TCRdb stores just in-frame clones and leaves some out. Of some 45,000 clones detected, just over 90% appear once; the ten largest clones hold roughly 0.99%. The sequenced sample was peripheral blood. Receptors were obtained from a man in his sixties with COVID-19, enrolled during active disease. CDR3s leave out the opening cysteine and the closing phenylalanine or tryptophan. D genes are given only for firm matches.

d_gene: TRBD1
v_gene: TRBV19
j_gene: TRBJ1-2
CDR3aa: ASRERDRDFYGYT

d_gene: TRBD1
v_gene: TRBV19
j_gene: TRBJ1-3
CDR3aa: ASSRDRGFGTIY

d_gene: TRBD2
v_gene: TRBV6-5
j_gene: TRBJ2-7
CDR3aa: ASSPTSGASYEQY

d_gene: -
v_gene: TRBV7-9
j_gene: TRBJ1-6
CDR3aa: ASSLASGENSPLH

d_gene: -
v_gene: TRBV5-8
j_gene: TRBJ2-7
CDR3aa: ASSDATARLSYEQY

d_gene: -
v_gene: TRBV10-1
j_gene: TRBJ2-7
CDR3aa: ASRGSSEAAQY

d_gene: TRBD1
v_gene: TRBV2
j_gene: TRBJ1-5
CDR3aa: ASTEGARGNQPQH

d_gene: TRBD2
v_gene: TRBV5-1
j_gene: TRBJ2-7
CDR3aa: ASSLEFGGEKY

d_gene: -
v_gene: TRBV28
j_gene: TRBJ1-2
CDR3aa: ASTRGGIGYGYT

d_gene: TRBD1
v_gene: TRBV7-2
j_gene: TRBJ2-5
CDR3aa: ASSFYRGLQETQY

d_gene: -
v_gene: TRBV29-1
j_gene: TRBJ2-3
CDR3aa: SVEGGVVTQY

d_gene: -
v_gene: TRBV4-1
j_gene: TRBJ1-5
CDR3aa: ASSPDTGNQPQH

d_gene: TRBD1
v_gene: TRBV6-4
j_gene: TRBJ1-2
CDR3aa: ASRLGTGGGGYGYT

d_gene: -
v_gene: TRBV21-1
j_gene: TRBJ2-1
CDR3aa: ASSKVAASSYNEQF

d_gene: TRBD1
v_gene: TRBV9
j_gene: TRBJ1-5
CDR3aa: ASSVGTGGRGQPQH

d_gene: TRBD1
v_gene: TRBV2
j_gene: TRBJ1-3
CDR3aa: ASIGVTGDNGNTIY

d_gene: -
v_gene: TRBV4-1
j_gene: TRBJ1-1
CDR3aa: ASSDMNTEAF

d_gene: TRBD1
v_gene: TRBV3-1/TRBV3-2
j_gene: TRBJ1-1
CDR3aa: ASSLRDSNTEAF

d_gene: -
v_gene: TRBV3-1/TRBV3-2
j_gene: TRBJ1-2
CDR3aa: ASAGWDYGYT

d_gene: -
v_gene: TRBV30
j_gene: TRBJ1-4
CDR3aa: AWSLSFDEKLF

d_gene: TRBD2
v_gene: TRBV9
j_gene: TRBJ2-1
CDR3aa: ASSASGVYNEQF

d_gene: -
v_gene: TRBV6-5
j_gene: TRBJ2-1
CDR3aa: ASSYSAGVNEQF

d_gene: -
v_gene: TRBV11-3
j_gene: TRBJ1-2
CDR3aa: ASSRLASWGRPYGYT

d_gene: TRBD1
v_gene: TRBV7-2
j_gene: TRBJ1-6
CDR3aa: ASSGNRGRNSPLH

d_gene: -
v_gene: TRBV30
j_gene: TRBJ1-6
CDR3aa: AWSAQDNSPLH

d_gene: -
v_gene: TRBV11-2
j_gene: TRBJ1-1
CDR3aa: ASSLEVGHLNTEAF

d_gene: TRBD1
v_gene: TRBV3-1/TRBV3-2
j_gene: TRBJ1-1
CDR3aa: ASSALQGGEAF

d_gene: TRBD2
v_gene: TRBV19
j_gene: TRBJ2-1
CDR3aa: ATGLAEYNEQF

d_gene: TRBD1
v_gene: TRBV29-1
j_gene: TRBJ2-7
CDR3aa: SVAPSRTGGGEQY

d_gene: TRBD1
v_gene: TRBV15
j_gene: TRBJ2-2
CDR3aa: ATSRGGQTNTGELF

d_gene: -
v_gene: TRBV6-6
j_gene: TRBJ2-7
CDR3aa: ASSYSDSLSSYEQY

d_gene: -
v_gene: TRBV21-1
j_gene: TRBJ2-7
CDR3aa: ASSKGHKANSYEQY

d_gene: -
v_gene: TRBV28
j_gene: TRBJ1-3
CDR3aa: ASSYSMGGKRRNTIY

d_gene: TRBD1
v_gene: TRBV27
j_gene: TRBJ1-2
CDR3aa: ASSPQPGQGGYT

d_gene: -
v_gene: TRBV24-1
j_gene: TRBJ1-1
CDR3aa: ATLGRGQTEAF

d_gene: -
v_gene: TRBV28
j_gene: TRBJ2-7
CDR3aa: ATTGRVGRYEQY

d_gene: -
v_gene: TRBV7-9
j_gene: TRBJ1-2
CDR3aa: ASSLDIRGYT

d_gene: TRBD1
v_gene: TRBV3-1/TRBV3-2
j_gene: TRBJ1-6
CDR3aa: ASSHLDRGLSNSPLH

d_gene: -
v_gene: TRBV5-1
j_gene: TRBJ1-2
CDR3aa: ASSFTEHYGYT

d_gene: -
v_gene: TRBV19
j_gene: TRBJ1-2
CDR3aa: ASSRGSYGYT

d_gene: -
v_gene: TRBV30
j_gene: TRBJ2-6
CDR3aa: AWRPDWTASSGANVLT

d_gene: -
v_gene: TRBV9
j_gene: TRBJ1-4
CDR3aa: ASSVTGRFNEKLF

d_gene: TRBD2
v_gene: TRBV7-2
j_gene: TRBJ2-1
CDR3aa: ASSNSLGLAEWNEQF

d_gene: -
v_gene: TRBV7-2
j_gene: TRBJ2-3
CDR3aa: ASQPYSGDTQY

d_gene: -
v_gene: TRBV5-4
j_gene: TRBJ1-6
CDR3aa: ASSLDLGHDSPLH

d_gene: -
v_gene: TRBV5-5
j_gene: TRBJ1-1
CDR3aa: ASSQGRTEAF

d_gene: TRBD1
v_gene: TRBV27
j_gene: TRBJ2-1
CDR3aa: ASSFGGQGVGVQF

d_gene: TRBD1
v_gene: TRBV7-8
j_gene: TRBJ1-1
CDR3aa: ASSYPRGRNTEAF

d_gene: TRBD1
v_gene: TRBV28
j_gene: TRBJ1-1
CDR3aa: ASSLLGQQNTEAF

d_gene: -
v_gene: TRBV7-8
j_gene: TRBJ2-2
CDR3aa: ASSFTLGQPLGGELF

d_gene: TRBD1
v_gene: TRBV7-9
j_gene: TRBJ2-2
CDR3aa: ASSPSRDRDTGELF

d_gene: TRBD1
v_gene: TRBV4-2
j_gene: TRBJ1-2
CDR3aa: ASSQEGQRLDGYT

d_gene: -
v_gene: TRBV4-2
j_gene: TRBJ1-2
CDR3aa: ASSQVPGGYT

d_gene: TRBD1
v_gene: TRBV6-5
j_gene: TRBJ1-2
CDR3aa: ASSYRGRDGYT

d_gene: TRBD2
v_gene: TRBV5-4
j_gene: TRBJ2-5
CDR3aa: ASSLDQRGGWQETQY

d_gene: -
v_gene: TRBV27
j_gene: TRBJ1-1
CDR3aa: ASHTQGDNTEAF

d_gene: -
v_gene: TRBV1
j_gene: TRBJ2-2
CDR3aa: TSSQALVAGGLNTGELF